Below are 18 T cell receptor beta chains sequenced from a single sample in a study of neoadjuvant nivolumab and ipilimumab in lung cancer (dated by TCRdb to 2020 to 2022). The label giving this sample's time point can be read as: at surgical resection after neoadjuvant nivolumab +/- ipilimumab. Receptor libraries were prepared by the immunoSEQ multiplex PCR assay. TCRdb took this table from immuneACCESS and kept in-frame rearrangements with V and J called. Such tables lack part of the clones; where checked against another copy, unresolved V genes explain under half of the gap, and the rest is unexplained. Recorded for this sample are around 30,000 clones; 75% to 85% of them occurred a single time. Together, the top ten hold 5.1% of the sample. Sequenced here: tumor tissue, sampled after neoadjuvant nivolumab, alone or with ipilimumab, at or shortly before surgery. The receptors come from an adult with non-small cell lung cancer.

The rearrangement uses TRBV28 and TRBJ2-5; D is possibly TRBD2 (5 bases). In germline, CDR1 is MDHEN, CDR2 SYDVKM. Deletions cut 1 base from V and 4 bases from J, with 19 bases between. The CDR3 is 17 residues long. The CDR3 DNA is TGTGCCAGCAGTTTATTTCTTGGCCAGCCCGGGGTAGAGACCCAGTACTTC. Translated, it gives CASSLFLGQPGVETQYF.

The chain carries TRBV13 and TRBJ2-1, with TRBD2 as a possible D gene (6 bases). Germline CDR1 and CDR2: PRHDT and FYEKMQ (reference sequence). This CDR3 is built from 16 residues. V was cut by 1 base and J by 0 bases, with 10 bases left in between. Here the CDR3 DNA reads TGTGCCAGCAGCTTAGAAGGGACTGCCTCCTACAATGAGCAGTTCTTC. It yields the protein CASSLEGTASYNEQFF. The full variable domain, with the rest looked up from reference TRBV13 and TRBJ2-1, is AAGVIQSPRHLIKEKRETATLKCYPIPRHDTVYWYQQGPGQDPQFLISFYEKMQSDKGSIPDRFSAQQFSDYHSELNMSSLELGDSALYFCASSLEGTASYNEQFFGPGTRLTVL.

V usage is TRBV7-2 and J usage is TRBJ2-7; 9 positions agree with TRBD2. Germline CDR1 and CDR2: SGHTA and FQGNSA. The CDR3 covers 15 residues. Trimming at V came to 5 bases and at J to 2 bases, leaving 7 bases not matched to a gene. Here the CDR3 reads CASSPGTSRTYEQYF. In nucleotides, the CDR3 is TGTGCCAGCAGCCCAGGGACTAGCCGAACCTACGAGCAGTACTTC. The whole variable domain, filled in from reference TRBV7-2 and TRBJ2-7, reads GAGVSQSPSNKVTEKGKDVELRCDPISGHTALYWYRQSLGQGLEFLIYFQGNSAPDKSGLPSDRFSAERTGGSVSTLTIQRTQQEDSAVYLCASSPGTSRTYEQYFGPGTRLTVT.

V usage is TRBV28 and J usage is TRBJ1-3, with D maybe TRBD1 (6 bases). The CDR3 runs 16 residues. Trimming stripped 5 bases from V and 6 bases from J, with 20 bases between. Germline lookup yields CDR1 MDHEN and CDR2 SYDVKM. CDR3 sequence reads: CASSPIGRGEENTIYF. DNA of the CDR3: TGTGCCAGCAGTCCCATCGGGAGGGGGGAAGAAAACACCATATATTTT.

The chain couples TRBV9 to TRBJ2-1; 11 nucleotides match TRBD2. The V and J ends lost 0 bases and 10 bases, in that order; junction bases with no gene match: 9. The CDR3 spans 16 residues. The V gene's germline CDR1 is SGDLS and CDR2 YYNGEE. CDR3 sequence: CASSVDLAGGNREQFF. The CDR3 nucleotides read TGTGCCAGCAGCGTAGACCTAGCGGGGGGAAATCGCGAGCAGTTCTTC.

The chain links TRBV9 to TRBJ1-1, with no clear D. CDR3 size: 13 residues. Trimming removed 0 bases at V and 5 bases at J, with 8 bases between. Germline CDR1 and CDR2: SGDLS and YYNGEE. As DNA, the CDR3 is TGTGCCAGCAGCGTAGGCCCGAGAACTGAAGCTTTCTTT. Protein sequence: CASSVGPRTEAFF.

This chain connects TRBV11-2 to TRBJ2-7; the D gene is possibly TRBD1 (5 bases). V lost 1 base to trimming and J lost 6 bases, with 7 bases between them. CDR3 length equals 12 residues. Per germline, CDR1 SGHAT and CDR2 FQNNGV. CDR3 sequence: CASSLVGAEQYF. The CDR3 DNA is TGTGCCAGCAGCTTAGTAGGGGCCGAGCAGTACTTC. Filled out from reference TRBV11-2 and TRBJ2-7, the complete variable domain reads EAGVAQSPRYKIIEKRQSVAFWCNPISGHATLYWYQQILGQGPKLLIQFQNNGVVDDSQLPKDRFSAERLKGVDSTLKIQPAKLEDSAVYLCASSLVGAEQYFGPGTRLTVT.

The chain uses TRBV5-1 and TRBJ2-7; D unresolved. The CDR3 runs to 12 residues. Germline CDR1 and CDR2: SGHRS and YFSETQ. V was cut by 2 bases and J by 1 base, with 4 bases left in between. The CDR3 nucleotides read TGCGCCAGCAGCTTCGAGTCCTACGAGCAGTACTTC. Translated: CASSFESYEQYF.

This chain connects TRBV5-1 to TRBJ2-7; D is uncertain. V lost 0 bases and J lost 2, with 12 bases in between. CDR1 and CDR2 (germline): SGHRS, YFSETQ. The CDR3 loop spans 15 amino acids. CDR3 in DNA: TGCGCCAGCAGCTTGGTCCAGTCCTTTACCTACGAGCAGTACTTC. Translated, it gives CASSLVQSFTYEQYF.

The chain recombines TRBV5-1 with TRBJ2-3, with D possibly being TRBD2 (6 bases). The germline V gene has CDR1 SGHRS and CDR2 YFSETQ. Trimming cost V 8 bases and J 2 bases, with 21 bases left between them. The CDR3 loop spans 16 amino acids. Written as DNA, the CDR3 is TGCGCCAGTTCCTGGGAGGCACAGAACCCCACAGATACGCAGTATTTT. Protein: CASSWEAQNPTDTQYF.

The rearrangement joins TRBV5-1 to TRBJ2-6, with D perhaps TRBD1 (6 bases). The germline V gene encodes CDR1 SGHRS and CDR2 YFSETQ. V dropped 4 bases and J dropped 0 bases, with 8 bases sitting between them. The CDR3 consists of 15 residues. CDR3 protein: CASSLTGSGANVLTF. Written as DNA, the CDR3 is TGCGCCAGCAGCCTGACAGGCTCTGGGGCCAACGTCCTGACTTTC.

This clone was found once. CDR3 bases: TGTGCCAGCAGCTTATCGACCGGGGAGCTGTTTTTT. Its protein is CASSLSTGELFF. The chain has TRBV7-6 and TRBJ2-2, with D hard to call. The CDR3 length is 12 residues. V was pared by 2 bases and J by 5 bases, with 3 bases between. The V gene's germline CDR1 is SGHVS and CDR2 FNYEAQ.

The genes are TRBV5-4 and TRBJ2-1; 9 nucleotides match TRBD1. The CDR3 length is 17 residues. V shed 9 bases and J 1 base; nucleotides not matched to a gene: 14. Germline V gives CDR1 SGHNT, CDR2 YYREEE (reference sequence). In nucleotides, the CDR3 is TGTGCCACCAGGCGGACAGGGGCCTCCCATTCCTACAATGAGCAGTTCTTC. Translation gives CATRRTGASHSYNEQFF.

This chain links TRBV27 with TRBJ2-4; 9 nucleotides line up with TRBD2. With 2 bases clipped from V and 0 bases from J, the junction kept 2 bases outside the gene matches. The CDR3 is made up of 16 amino acids. Germline-derived CDR1 and CDR2 are MNHEY and SMNVEV (reference sequence). The CDR3 region is CASSLSGGLAKNIQYF. The CDR3 DNA sequence: TGTGCCAGCAGTTTAAGCGGGGGGTTAGCCAAAAACATTCAGTACTTC.

This clone was recorded once. This chain joins TRBV30 and TRBJ2-7, with TRBD1 identical over 8 bases. This CDR3 has 13 residues. V dropped 2 bases and J dropped 2; count of bases not matched to a gene: 2. Germline V gives CDR1 GTSNPN, CDR2 SVGIG (reference sequence). The CDR3 nucleotides read TGTGCCTGGAGTCCGGACAGGGCCTACGAGCAGTACTTC. Encoded protein: CAWSPDRAYEQYF.

With respect to this clone: The same CDR3 arises from other DNA sequences in this sample as well. The chain links TRBV5-6 to TRBJ2-2; 10 bases map to TRBD1. The J segment lost 4 bases and the V segment lost 2 bases, leaving 2 bases of the junction unmatched. The germline V gene encodes CDR1 SGHDT and CDR2 YYEEEE. This CDR3 is 15 amino acids long. The CDR3: CASSFRDRGTGELFF. CDR3 DNA: TGTGCCAGCAGCTTTAGGGACAGGGGCACCGGGGAGCTGTTTTTT.

The chain is built from TRBV29-1 and TRBJ2-5; perhaps TRBD2 as D (7 bases). The germline V gene has CDR1 SQVTM and CDR2 ANQGSEA. Trimming removed 6 bases at V and 2 bases at J, with 16 bases between. The CDR3 has 14 amino acids. For the CDR3, the DNA is TGCAGCGTAGAATGGGGGGGGCGGCAAGAGACCCAGTACTTC. Translated: CSVEWGGRQETQYF.

The V gene is TRBV7-2, the J gene TRBJ2-7, with D maybe TRBD1 (6 bases). Germline V gene sequence: CDR1 SGHTA, CDR2 FQGNSA. V gave up 5 bases and J gave up 9 bases, with 20 bases separating them. The length of the CDR3 is 14 residues. CDR3 nucleotide sequence: TGTGCCAGCAGCCCCGAGGGGGAGAACACCGGGCAGTACTTC. This sequence encodes CASSPEGENTGQYF.